Sequencing of this T cell receptor beta chain was carried out in a study of CD8+ T cells in alopecia areata. Study details: After 6 to 18 months of tofacitinib, follow-up continued 6 months off drug. Findings of the study overall: A large proportion of expanded lesional clones were detected persisting in scalp and blood during tofacitinib. Alopecia totalis/universalis scalp especially showed more expanded CD8+ clones than normal scalp.

This clone has more than one count but fewer than ten. Its cognate antigen is unknown. Treatment denoted: oral pan-JAK inhibitor, 5-10 mg twice daily. Extracted RNA was reverse transcribed into cDNA, the sequencing template. Profiling relied on immunoSEQ multiplex PCR, and the TCRdb table lists in-frame clones only, not all of them. The profile covers 200,000 to 250,000 clones, with 35% to 40% appearing a single time and roughly 0.5% taken by the ten largest. V gave up 4 bases and J gave up 4 bases, with 11 bases separating them. The V gene's germline CDR1 is SQVTM and CDR2 ANQGSEA. The CDR3 totals 12 residues.

The genes are TRBV29-1 and TRBJ2-7; tentatively, D is TRBD2 (5 bases). Specimen: CD4+ T cells sorted from blood, collected at roughly week 30, from a patient treated with tofacitinib. The receptor's source is a human donor with alopecia areata. CDR3 amino acids: CSVGASTYEQYF. The CDR3, as DNA: TGCAGCGTTGGGGCTAGCACTTACGAGCAGTACTTC.